The TCR beta chain described here comes from a study of T-cell reconstitution after alpha-beta-depleted transplantation in children (dated by TCRdb to the mid-2010s). About the study as a whole: Using TCR repertoire profiling, the study quantitatively followed how T-cell immune reconstitution unfolded in children after TCRalphabeta/CD19-depleted allogeneic hematopoietic cell transplantation.

This clonotype was seen only a few times. Its antigen is currently not known. Per-base qualities were not stored, and no clone one base away is much larger. V is shortened by 3 bases, J by 3 bases, and the region joining them spans 12 bases. The CDR1 and CDR2 encoded by the germline V gene are MGHRA and YSYEKL. CDR3 length: 15 amino acids, cysteine to phenylalanine. The read is trimmed to its CDR3 DNA, 45 bases read in frame from base 1. The library was made by PCR. TCRdb names Illumina HiSeq 2500 as the instrument used. TCR library preparation used molecular barcoding, with unique molecular identifiers applied to normalize quantification of the TCRbeta repertoire. The public reads were quality trimmed at Q25 with fastp and then assembled into clones with MiXCR by TCRdb, keeping productive beta chains. Here each entry gathers all rows of one CDR3 protein and keeps the most common genes and DNA. This sample comprises around 380,000 distinct CDR3 sequences, approximately 11% of them detected only once. The leading ten clones occupy nearly 5.5% of the sample.

The input for sequencing was PBMCs from the stem cell graft donor, taken from the stem cell graft. This sequence was found in a human donor who donated a stem cell graft to a child with acute myeloid leukemia. Recombination joined TRBV4-1 with TRBJ1-5; the D region possibly corresponds to TRBD1 (6 bases align). The CDR3 is CASSQTPGDNQPQHF. DNA sequence: TGCGCCAGCAGCCAGACCCCAGGGGACAATCAGCCCCAGCATTTT.